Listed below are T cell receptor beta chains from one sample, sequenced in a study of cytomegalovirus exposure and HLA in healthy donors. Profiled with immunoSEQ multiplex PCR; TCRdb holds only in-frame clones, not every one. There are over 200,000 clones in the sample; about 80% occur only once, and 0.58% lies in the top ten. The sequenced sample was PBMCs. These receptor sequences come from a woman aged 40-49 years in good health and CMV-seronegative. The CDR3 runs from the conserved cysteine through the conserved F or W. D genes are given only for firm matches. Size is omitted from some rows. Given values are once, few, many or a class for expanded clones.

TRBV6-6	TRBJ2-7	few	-	TGTGCCAGCAGTTATGGAGGGACAGTTCAGAACTACGAGCAGTACTTC	CASSYGGTVQNYEQYF
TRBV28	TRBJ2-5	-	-	TGTGCCAGCAGTCGGGAAGAGACCCAGTACTTC	CASSREETQYF
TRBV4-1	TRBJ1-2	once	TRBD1	TGCGCCAGCAGCCAACAAGGGACAGGGGGAGATGGCTACACCTTC	CASSQQGTGGDGYTF
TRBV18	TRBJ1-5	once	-	TGTGCCAGCTCACCAAGCAGGGGTTGGAATCAGCCCCAGCATTTT	CASSPSRGWNQPQHF
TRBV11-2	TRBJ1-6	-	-	TGTGCCAGCAGCTTCGGACAGCCGAGCTCCTATAATTCACCCCTCCACTTT	CASSFGQPSSYNSPLHF
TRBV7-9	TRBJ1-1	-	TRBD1	TGTGCCAGCATGGGACAGGGGAACACTGAAGCTTTCTTT	CASMGQGNTEAFF
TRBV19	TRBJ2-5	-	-	TGTGCCAGTAGTACGCGCCTAGGAGGGGGCGTTGAGACCCAGTACTTC	CASSTRLGGGVETQYF
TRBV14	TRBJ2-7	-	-	TGTGCCAGCAGCCCGCAACAGGGCGTAACCTACGAGCAGTACTTC	CASSPQQGVTYEQYF
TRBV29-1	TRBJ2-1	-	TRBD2	TGCAGCGCCGGGACTAGCGGCAGCTCCTACAATGAGCAGTTCTTC	CSAGTSGSSYNEQFF
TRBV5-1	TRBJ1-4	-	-	TGCGCCAGCAGCTTACTACAGGGCGCTGTTAATGAAAAACTGTTTTTT	CASSLLQGAVNEKLFF
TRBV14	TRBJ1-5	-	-	TGTGCCAGCAGCCAAGGGTGGCAGGGACCCCAGCATTTT	CASSQGWQGPQHF
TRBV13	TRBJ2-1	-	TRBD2	TGTGCCAGCAGCTTATGGGGACTAACCCCCAATGAGCAGTTCTTC	CASSLWGLTPNEQFF
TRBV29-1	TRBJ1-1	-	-	TGCAGCGTTGGGGGGGGGCGGGACACTGAAGCTTTCTTT	CSVGGGRDTEAFF
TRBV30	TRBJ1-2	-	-	TGTGCCTGGACGCCAGGGGAAGGAAGCTACACCTTC	CAWTPGEGSYTF
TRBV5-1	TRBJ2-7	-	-	TGCGCCAGCAGCTTGGTACGCTTACGGGGTCAAAAAGCCTACGAGCAGTACTTC	CASSLVRLRGQKAYEQYF
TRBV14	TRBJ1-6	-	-	TGTGCCAGCAGCCAACAGGGGACACCCCTCCACTTT	CASSQQGTPLHF
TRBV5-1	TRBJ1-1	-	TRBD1	TGCGCCAGCAGCTCACAGGGGACAGGCGCTTTCTTT	CASSSQGTGAFF
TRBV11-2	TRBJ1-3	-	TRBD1	TGTGCCAGCAGCTCCCCGCAGGGGGCTGGAAACACCATATATTTT	CASSSPQGAGNTIYF
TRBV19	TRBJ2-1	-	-	TGTGCCAGTATAAGCGCCCACTCCTACAATGAGCAGTTCTTC	CASISAHSYNEQFF
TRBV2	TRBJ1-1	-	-	TGTGCCAGCAGTGAAGACAGGGTCGCCGTGAACACTGAAGCTTTCTTT	CASSEDRVAVNTEAFF
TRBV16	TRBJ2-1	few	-	TGTGCCAGCAGTGCCTCGGGACATGGCAATGAGCAGTTCTTC	CASSASGHGNEQFF
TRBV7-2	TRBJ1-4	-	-	TGTGCCAGCAGCTCTGCCGTGGGGGCGAGGGAAAAACTGTTTTTT	CASSSAVGAREKLFF
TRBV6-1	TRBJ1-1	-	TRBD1	TGTGCCAGCAGCGATCACAGGGGATTGGGCACTGAAGCTTTCTTT	CASSDHRGLGTEAFF
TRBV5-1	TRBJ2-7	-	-	TGCGCCAGCAGCTTTGTCCCAGGATCCCCCTACGAGCAGTACTTC	CASSFVPGSPYEQYF
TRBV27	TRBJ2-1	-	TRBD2	TGTGCCAGCAGTTTACTAGCGGATTACAATGAGCAGTTCTTC	CASSLLADYNEQFF
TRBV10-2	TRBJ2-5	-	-	TGCGCCAGCAGTGCTAGGGAGGAGCGAGAGCAGTACTTC	CASSAREEREQYF
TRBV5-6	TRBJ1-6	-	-	TGTGCCAGCAGCTTGGAAGGAGGGTCCTATAATTCACCCCTCCACTTT	CASSLEGGSYNSPLHF
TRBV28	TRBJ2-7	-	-	TGTGCCACCCTGGACAGCCGCGGGTACTTC	CATLDSRGYF
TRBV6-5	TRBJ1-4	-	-	TGTGCCAGCACCCTGGGACAAATTAATGAAAAACTGTTTTTT	CASTLGQINEKLFF
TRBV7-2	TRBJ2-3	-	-	TGTGCCAGCAGCTTTACGGGGGGCCCAACAGATACGCAGTATTTT	CASSFTGGPTDTQYF
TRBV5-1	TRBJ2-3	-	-	TGCGCCAGCAGCTTAGGCAGGTTCACAGATACGCAGTATTTT	CASSLGRFTDTQYF
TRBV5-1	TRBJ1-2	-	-	TGCGCCAGCAGCTTGGCACCCAGCCTAGCTGGCTACACCTTC	CASSLAPSLAGYTF
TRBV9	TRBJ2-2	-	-	TGTGCCAGCAGCGTAGGCAGTACCGGGGAGCTGTTTTTT	CASSVGSTGELFF
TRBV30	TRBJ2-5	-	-	TGTGCCTGGAGTAAGCTCCAAGAGACCCAGTACTTC	CAWSKLQETQYF
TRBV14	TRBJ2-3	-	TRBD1	TGTGCCAGCAGCCAAGTGGGACCGGGACAGGGAAAAGATACGCAGTATTTT	CASSQVGPGQGKDTQYF
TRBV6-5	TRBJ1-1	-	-	TGTGCCAGCAGCAATCCCACTGAAGCTTTCTTT	CASSNPTEAFF
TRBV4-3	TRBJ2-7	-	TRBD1	TGCGCCAGCAGCCAAGACAGACAGGGCTCCTACGAGCAGTACTTC	CASSQDRQGSYEQYF
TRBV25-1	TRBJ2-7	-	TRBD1	TGTGCCAGCGCGGGACAGGGACTCTACGAGCAGTACTTC	CASAGQGLYEQYF
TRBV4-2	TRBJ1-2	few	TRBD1	TGTGCCAGCAGCCAAGTTCGCCTAAGGGGGCTGGGCTATGGCTACACCTTC	CASSQVRLRGLGYGYTF
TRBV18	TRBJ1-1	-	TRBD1	TGTGCCAGCTCACGACAGACGACAGGGCCCACTGAAGCTTTCTTT	CASSRQTTGPTEAFF
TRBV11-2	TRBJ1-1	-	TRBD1	TGTGCCAGCAGCTTATACACAGGGGACACTGAAGCTTTCTTT	CASSLYTGDTEAFF
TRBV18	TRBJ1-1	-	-	TGTGCCAGCTCTACAGGCCCTGGGGGGGCTTTCTTT	CASSTGPGGAFF
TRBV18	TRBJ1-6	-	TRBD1	TGTGCCAGCTCACCAGGACAGGGGGTCTCACCCCTCCACTTT	CASSPGQGVSPLHF
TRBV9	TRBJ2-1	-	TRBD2	TGTGCCAGCAGCTTGAGGGGGTCTAGCGGGGGTAGCTCCTACAATGAGCAGTTCTTC	CASSLRGSSGGSSYNEQFF
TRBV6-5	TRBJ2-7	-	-	TGTGCCAGCAGTTACGGAGGGGGCCTCAGGGAGCAGTACTTC	CASSYGGGLREQYF